This T cell receptor (beta chain) appears in the sequencing data of a study of OX40 agonist ivuxolimab in advanced cancers. Unmatched junction bases numbered 4, after V lost 1 base and J lost 2 bases. Germline-derived CDR1 and CDR2 are MGHRA and YSYEKL. There are 16 residues in the CDR3. Using immunoSEQ multiplex PCR, the repertoire was profiled, and TCRdb retains in-frame clones only, with some absent. The sample has about 64,000 clones; approximately 84% are singletons. This clonotype was sampled from an adult with an advanced solid tumor such as melanoma, head and neck, liver or kidney cancer. The rearrangement uses TRBV4-1 and TRBJ2-1; 8 bases are a match to TRBD1. Sequenced material: CD4+ or CD8+ T cells sorted from blood, taken in a trial of the OX40 agonist ivuxolimab. CDR3 sequence: CASSQAETGAYNEQFF. CDR3 nucleotides: TGCGCCAGCAGCCAAGCAGAGACAGGGGCCTACAATGAGCAGTTCTTC.